This T cell receptor beta chain was sequenced for a study of Tregs in tolerant kidney transplant recipients. The CDR3 has 12 amino acids. Trimming pared 7 bases from V and 10 bases from J, leaving 16 bases between. Germline V gene sequence: CDR1 SEHNR, CDR2 FQNEAQ (reference sequence). Related graft donors supplied nonmyeloablative bone marrow transplants, and mixed chimerism was transient. Regarding this clone: The target antigen is unknown.

Findings of the study overall: Biological reproducibility was not directly addressed, but technical replication error appeared minimal.

TCRdb's copy holds only in-frame clones and misses some; the assay was immunoSEQ multiplex PCR. The table has 54,000 or so clones, 90% to 95% seen once; the top ten hold 12% to 15%. The V call is TRBV7-9, the J call TRBJ1-1; D gene ambiguous. This clonotype was sampled from a human patient who received a combined kidney and bone marrow transplant. Some T cells could come from the graft donor. Sequencing used CD8+ T cells from blood (PBMCs), obtained 24 months after the transplant. CDR3 loop: CASIPSLGPAFF. CDR3 DNA: TGTGCCAGCATCCCGAGTTTGGGCCCAGCTTTCTTT.